This T cell receptor beta chain came from a study of CD8+ T cells in alopecia areata. RNA extraction and reverse transcription yielded cDNA as sequencing template. TCRdb's table, derived via immunoSEQ multiplex PCR, lists solely in-frame clones and lacks some. The profile shows about 180,000 clones, roughly 70% of them singletons. Germline V gene sequence: CDR1 MGHDK, CDR2 SYGVNS. The CDR3 sequence is 16 residues long. Trimming cost V 4 bases and J 6 bases, with 19 bases left between them. Alopecia areata patients had lesional scalp punch biopsies and peripheral blood taken from them. Separation by sorting yielded CD4+ and CD8+ T cells from PBMCs.

The origin of this receptor is a human donor with alopecia areata. The chain combines TRBV25-1 with TRBJ1-5; tentative D call: TRBD1 (6 bases). This material consisted of CD8+ T cells sorted from blood, taken at week 0. The CDR3 sequence: CASSGEGGARGQPQHF. DNA for the CDR3: TGTGCCAGCAGTGGAGAAGGGGGGGCGCGGGGTCAGCCCCAGCATTTT.